These 15 T cell receptor beta chains share one sample of origin, sequenced in a study. TCRdb analysed the RT-PCR reads with MiXCR anew, one entry per CDR3 protein. The data show about 700,000 distinct CDR3 sequences, approximately 15% seen once. The specimen sequenced was memory CD4+ T cells from blood. Receptors originate from a female donor in good health, serving as a healthy control.

This clonotype was observed many times. This chain uses TRBV27 with TRBJ1-2; D might be TRBD1 (6 bases). The ends were cut back, 5 bases at V and 3 bases at J, with 16 bases in the middle. This CDR3 is 15 amino acids long. The germline CDR1 and CDR2 sequences are MNHEY and SMNVEV (reference sequence). The chain's CDR3 is CASSPRVGGDYGYTF. In nucleotides, the CDR3 is TGTGCCAGCAGTCCCCGCGTAGGGGGAGACTATGGCTACACCTTC.

This clonotype was seen at least ten times. V gene TRBV12-3 or TRBV12-4 combines with J gene TRBJ1-1, with D possibly being TRBD1 (6 bases). This CDR3 spans 14 amino acids. Trimming stripped 5 bases from V and 5 bases from J, with 15 bases between. CDR3 protein: CASSLTGSGTEAFF. The CDR3 DNA follows: TGTGCCAGCAGTCTAACAGGGTCGGGGACTGAAGCTTTCTTT.

V is TRBV20-1 and J is TRBJ2-3; 15 bases agree with TRBD2. Trimming removed 1 base from V and 2 bases from J; junction bases left unmatched: 4. CDR1 DFQATT and CDR2 SNEGSKA come from the germline V gene (reference sequence). This CDR3 spans 17 amino acids. CDR3 amino acids: CSARAGTSGGSTDTQYF. The CDR3 nucleotides read TGCAGTGCTAGAGCGGGGACTAGCGGGGGGTCCACAGATACGCAGTATTTT.

This chain joins TRBV6-1 and TRBJ2-1, with 14 bases aligning to TRBD2. The CDR3 extends over 17 amino acids. V lost 1 base, J lost 4 bases, and 3 bases stayed unmatched. Germline CDR1 and CDR2: MNHNS and SASEGT. The CDR3 nucleotides are TGTGCCAGCAGTGAAGAAGGACTAGCGGGAGGTTACAATGAGCAGTTCTTC. Protein product: CASSEEGLAGGYNEQFF.

This chain joins TRBV20-1 and TRBJ2-3; TRBD2 agrees at 8 bases. Germline assignment: CDR1 DFQATT and CDR2 SNEGSKA (reference sequence). CDR3 length: 15 residues. This CDR3 reads CSPNTATSGTDTQYF. For the CDR3, the DNA is TGCAGCCCTAATACGGCGACTAGCGGCACAGATACGCAGTATTTT.

This clonotype was picked up many times. The genes are TRBV6-1 and TRBJ1-3; D unresolved. The length of the CDR3 is 14 residues. CDR1 MNHNS and CDR2 SASEGT come from the germline V gene. V lost 2 bases, J lost 0 bases, and 5 bases lay in between. CDR3 coding DNA: TGTGCCAGCAGTGAATACAGCTCTGGAAACACCATATATTTT. Amino acids: CASSEYSSGNTIYF.

V is TRBV20-1 and J is TRBJ2-3; TRBD2 agrees at 14 bases. The CDR3 consists of 15 residues. J gave up 6 bases and V 3 bases, and 5 bases lay outside the gene matches. The germline V gene encodes CDR1 DFQATT and CDR2 SNEGSKA (reference sequence). CDR3 loop: CSASRLAGGQDTQYF. The CDR3 nucleotides are TGCAGTGCTAGCCGACTAGCGGGGGGGCAGGATACGCAGTATTTT.

This clonotype was picked up many times. This chain links TRBV4-3 with TRBJ1-2; 9 bases fit TRBD1. Germline values: CDR1 LGHNA, CDR2 YSLEER. Trimming cost V 3 bases and J 2 bases; bases outside gene matches: 7. The CDR3 has 16 amino acids. The CDR3 loop is CASSQGQGMNNYGYTF. The CDR3 bases are TGCGCCAGCAGCCAGGGACAGGGAATGAACAACTATGGCTACACCTTC.

The chain employs TRBV9 and TRBJ2-7, with D maybe TRBD1 (5 bases). V was pared by 0 bases and J by 0 bases, with 13 bases between. Germline assignment: CDR1 SGDLS and CDR2 YYNGEE. The CDR3 extends over 16 amino acids. The CDR3 here is CASSVGYRSSSYEQYF. CDR3 sequence (DNA): TGTGCCAGCAGCGTAGGTTACAGGTCCTCCTCCTACGAGCAGTACTTC.

The sample holds a few counts of this clonotype. This chain connects TRBV4-2 to TRBJ2-7, with D maybe TRBD1 (6 bases). Germline V gene lookup returns CDR1 LGHNA and CDR2 YNFKEQ. The CDR3 runs 16 residues. The V end was cut by 0 bases, the J end by 3 bases, with 15 bases between. The CDR3 loop reads CASSQDGGGDNYEQYF. Written as DNA, the CDR3 is TGTGCCAGCAGCCAAGATGGGGGCGGCGACAACTACGAGCAGTACTTC.

This clonotype showed up many times. The gene calls are TRBV12-3 or TRBV12-4 and TRBJ2-3, with D uncertain. The CDR3 has 15 residues. Trimming took off 5 bases at V and 6 bases at J, with 18 bases between the two ends. This chain's CDR3 is CASSPRRPPVDTQYF. In DNA form, the CDR3 reads TGTGCCAGCAGTCCGCGACGGCCCCCGGTGGATACGCAGTATTTT.

This clonotype was detected many times. This chain uses TRBV5-1 with TRBJ2-7, with 13 bases lining up with TRBD2. The V gene's germline CDR1 is SGHRS and CDR2 YFSETQ. CDR3 length equals 15 residues. The V segment lost 0 bases and the J segment 6 bases; nucleotides outside the gene matches: 3. This chain's CDR3 is CASSLAGLAGVEQYF. CDR3 DNA: TGCGCCAGCAGCTTGGCCGGACTAGCGGGAGTCGAGCAGTACTTC.

This clonotype was counted many times. The chain recombines TRBV7-3 with TRBJ2-7, with a tentative D call TRBD2 (6 bases). The germline V and J ends were trimmed by 4 bases and 0 bases, with 13 bases remaining between them. The CDR3 sequence is 15 residues long. Per germline, CDR1 SGHTA and CDR2 FQGTGA. The CDR3 region has the DNA TGTGCCAGCAGCTGGCTACCGGGAGACTCCTACGAGCAGTACTTC. Encoded protein: CASSWLPGDSYEQYF.

This clonotype was observed at least ten times. This chain connects TRBV20-1 to TRBJ2-1; 12 nucleotides agree with TRBD2. CDR3 length: 16 residues. V shed 3 bases, J shed 4 bases, and the junction held 7 bases outside the gene matches. CDR1 is DFQATT, CDR2 SNEGSKA, per germline (reference sequence). The CDR3 sequence is CSASLAGGPGYNEQFF. CDR3 coding DNA: TGCAGTGCTAGCCTAGCGGGAGGGCCTGGGTACAATGAGCAGTTCTTC.

V usage is TRBV6-1 and J usage is TRBJ2-1; 10 bases are a match to TRBD2. The V gene's germline CDR1 is MNHNS and CDR2 SASEGT. The junction had 6 bases not matched to a gene; V was cut back by 6 bases and J by 4 bases. The CDR3 consists of 15 residues. The CDR3 region is CASRTGTSDYNEQFF. CDR3 DNA sequence: TGTGCCAGCAGGACCGGGACTAGCGATTACAATGAGCAGTTCTTC.